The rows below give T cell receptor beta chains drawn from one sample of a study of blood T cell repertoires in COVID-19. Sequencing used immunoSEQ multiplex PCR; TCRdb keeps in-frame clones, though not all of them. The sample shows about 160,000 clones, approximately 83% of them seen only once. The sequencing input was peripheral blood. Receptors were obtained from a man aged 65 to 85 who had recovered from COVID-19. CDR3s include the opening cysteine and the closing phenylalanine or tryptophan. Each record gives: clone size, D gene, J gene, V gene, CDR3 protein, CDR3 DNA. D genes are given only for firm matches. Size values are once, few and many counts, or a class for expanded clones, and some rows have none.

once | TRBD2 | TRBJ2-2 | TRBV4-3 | CASSQDRAGAGGELFF | TGCGCCAGCAGCCAAGATCGGGCGGGAGCGGGCGGGGAGCTGTTTTTT
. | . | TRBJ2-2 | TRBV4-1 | CASSQGSLLNTGELFF | TGCGCCAGCAGCCAAGGTTCCCTCTTAAACACCGGGGAGCTGTTTTTT
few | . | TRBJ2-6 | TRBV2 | CASRLSGIGANVLTF | TGTGCCAGCAGGTTGTCAGGGATCGGGGCCAACGTCCTGACTTTC
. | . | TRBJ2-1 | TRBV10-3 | CAIMGSGSYNEQFF | TGTGCCATCATGGGTAGCGGCTCCTACAATGAGCAGTTCTTC
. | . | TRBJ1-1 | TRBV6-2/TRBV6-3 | CASSSTGDGEAFF | TGTGCCAGCAGTTCCACGGGAGACGGCGAAGCTTTCTTT
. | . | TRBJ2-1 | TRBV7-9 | CASSLASGTLFDNEQFF | TGTGCCAGCAGCTTAGCCTCCGGGACACTCTTTGACAATGAGCAGTTCTTC
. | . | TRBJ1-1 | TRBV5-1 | CASSYYRDWNTEAFF | TGCGCCAGCAGTTACTACCGGGACTGGAACACTGAAGCTTTCTTT
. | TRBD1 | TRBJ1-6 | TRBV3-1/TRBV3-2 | CASSEETGNNSPLHF | TGTGCCAGCAGCGAAGAGACAGGGAATAATTCACCCCTCCACTTT
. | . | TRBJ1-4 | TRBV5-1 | CASSPGHRLFF | TGCGCCAGCAGCCCGGGACATCGGCTGTTTTTT
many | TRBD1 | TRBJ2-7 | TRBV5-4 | CASSGGQGTTYEQYF | TGTGCCAGCAGCGGGGGACAGGGAACGACCTACGAGCAGTACTTC
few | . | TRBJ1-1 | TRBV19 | CASSIGLGGNTEAFF | TGTGCCAGTAGTATAGGGTTGGGGGGGAACACTGAAGCTTTCTTT
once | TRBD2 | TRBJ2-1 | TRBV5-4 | CASSLIMVREGHNEQFF | TGTGCCAGCAGCTTGATAATGGTGCGGGAGGGACACAATGAGCAGTTCTTC
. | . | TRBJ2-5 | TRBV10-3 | CAITRDSQETQYF | TGTGCCATCACGCGGGACAGCCAAGAGACCCAGTACTTC
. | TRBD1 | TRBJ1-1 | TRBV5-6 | CASSSRDRLTEAFF | TGTGCCAGCAGCTCCCGGGACAGGCTCACTGAAGCTTTCTTT
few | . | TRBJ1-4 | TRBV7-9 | CASSSTPGVLRLFF | TGTGCCAGCAGCTCCACACCAGGGGTTTTGAGACTGTTTTTT
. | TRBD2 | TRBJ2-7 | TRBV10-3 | CAIRDGTSGKIYEQYF | TGTGCCATCAGAGACGGGACTAGCGGGAAGATTTACGAGCAGTACTTC
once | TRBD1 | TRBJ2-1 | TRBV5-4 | CASRTGQGAKYNEQFF | TGTGCCAGCAGGACCGGACAGGGAGCGAAGTACAATGAGCAGTTCTTC
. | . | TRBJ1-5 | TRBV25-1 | CASSEVSASGNQPQHF | TGTGCCAGCAGTGAAGTGTCCGCTTCGGGCAATCAGCCCCAGCATTTT
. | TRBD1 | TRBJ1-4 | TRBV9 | CASSGRQGNEKLFF | TGTGCCAGCAGCGGAAGACAGGGTAATGAAAAACTGTTTTTT
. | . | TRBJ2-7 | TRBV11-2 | CASSFDYSYEQYF | TGTGCCAGCAGCTTTGACTACTCCTACGAGCAGTACTTC
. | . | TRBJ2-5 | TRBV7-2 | CASSAWSGETQYF | TGTGCCAGCAGCGCATGGAGCGGGGAGACCCAGTACTTC
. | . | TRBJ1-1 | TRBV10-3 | CAIKGVNTEAFF | TGTGCCATCAAGGGGGTGAACACTGAAGCTTTCTTT
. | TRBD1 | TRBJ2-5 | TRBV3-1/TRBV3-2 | CASSQVAGGAFDETQYF | TGTGCCAGCAGCCAAGTTGCAGGGGGCGCCTTTGACGAGACCCAGTACTTC
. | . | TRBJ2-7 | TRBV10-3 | CAISEQLQGPYEQYF | TGTGCCATCAGTGAGCAGCTACAGGGCCCCTACGAGCAGTACTTC
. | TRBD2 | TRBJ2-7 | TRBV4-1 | CASSQGAGGGIRKQYF | TGCGCCAGCAGCCAAGGGGCGGGAGGGGGCATACGAAAGCAGTACTTC
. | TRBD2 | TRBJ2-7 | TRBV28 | CASSSPRVAGGRYEQYF | TGTGCCAGCAGTTCCCCGCGAGTAGCGGGAGGTCGGTACGAGCAGTACTTC
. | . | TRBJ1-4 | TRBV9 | CASSGGPATNEKLFF | TGTGCCAGCAGCGGAGGGCCCGCAACTAATGAAAAACTGTTTTTT
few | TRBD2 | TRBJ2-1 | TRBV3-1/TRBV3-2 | CASSRLGGRGNEQFF | TGTGCCAGCAGCCGTCTCGGCGGGAGAGGTAATGAGCAGTTCTTC
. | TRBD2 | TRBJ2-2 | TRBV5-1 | CASSYQAAILSGRNTGELFF | TGCGCCAGCAGCTACCAGGCCGCTATACTTAGCGGGAGAAACACCGGGGAGCTGTTTTTT
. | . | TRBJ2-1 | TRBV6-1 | CASSEARYEQFF | TGTGCCAGCAGTGAAGCGAGGTATGAGCAGTTCTTC
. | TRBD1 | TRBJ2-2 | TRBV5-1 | CASSWGQGTNTGELFF | TGCGCCAGCAGCTGGGGACAGGGGACGAACACCGGGGAGCTGTTTTTT
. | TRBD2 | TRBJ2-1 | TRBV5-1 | CASSFGTSGRANEQFF | TGCGCCAGCAGCTTCGGGACTAGCGGGAGGGCGAATGAGCAGTTCTTC
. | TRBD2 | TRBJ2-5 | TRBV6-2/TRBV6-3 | CASSLRAGAETQYF | TGTGCCAGCAGTTTAAGAGCGGGAGCAGAGACCCAGTACTTC
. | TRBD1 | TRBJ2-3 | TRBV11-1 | CASSILTGGMWDTQYF | TGTGCCAGCAGTATTCTTACAGGGGGCATGTGGGATACGCAGTATTTT
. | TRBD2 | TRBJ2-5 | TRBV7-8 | CASSPGTTQETQYF | TGTGCCAGCAGCCCAGGGACTACCCAAGAGACCCAGTACTTC
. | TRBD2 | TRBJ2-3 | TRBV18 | CASSPLPSGDTDTQYF | TGTGCCAGCTCACCACTGCCTAGCGGAGACACAGATACGCAGTATTTT
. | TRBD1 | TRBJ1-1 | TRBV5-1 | CASSTRDRGIPNTEAFF | TGCGCCAGCAGCACAAGGGACAGGGGGATCCCCAACACTGAAGCTTTCTTT
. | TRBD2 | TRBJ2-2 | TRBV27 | CASSTPTSGTGTGELFF | TGTGCCAGCAGTACTCCGACTAGCGGGACGGGCACCGGGGAGCTGTTTTTT
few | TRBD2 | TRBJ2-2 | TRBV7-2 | CASRGTSGNTGELFF | TGTGCCAGCAGAGGGACTAGCGGGAACACCGGGGAGCTGTTTTTT
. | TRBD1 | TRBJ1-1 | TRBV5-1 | CASRQGAQTEAFF | TGCGCCAGCAGACAGGGGGCACAGACTGAAGCTTTCTTT
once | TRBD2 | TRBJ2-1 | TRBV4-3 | CASSQLAGGAYNEQFF | TGCGCCAGCAGCCAACTAGCGGGGGGGGCCTACAATGAGCAGTTCTTC
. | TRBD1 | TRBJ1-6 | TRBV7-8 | CASSWTDRQSSYNSPLHF | TGTGCCAGCAGCTGGACGGACAGGCAGAGCTCCTATAATTCACCCCTCCACTTT
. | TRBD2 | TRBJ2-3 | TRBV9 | CASSASGLSTDTQYF | TGTGCCAGCAGCGCTAGCGGGTTAAGCACAGATACGCAGTATTTT
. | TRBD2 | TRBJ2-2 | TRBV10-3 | CAISRREGDTGELFF | TGTGCCATCAGCCGGCGGGAGGGAGACACCGGGGAGCTGTTTTTT
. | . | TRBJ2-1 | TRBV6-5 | CASSYSGGYNEQFF | TGTGCCAGCAGTTACTCGGGGGGATACAATGAGCAGTTCTTC